This TCR beta chain was recorded in a study of T-cell memory formation after mild COVID-19. Looking at the study overall: Largely, TCR clusters stayed within a single donor.

TCRdb re-derived calls from the 5' RACE reads in MiXCR, one entry per CDR3 protein. The sample has about 190,000 distinct CDR3 sequences, about 17% seen once. Whole-study results and caveats: Among contracting clones, CD4+ were mainly CM/EM and CD8+ enriched in EMRA.

CDR3 length equals 16 residues. After removal of 5 bases from V and 1 base from J, the junction contained 8 bases not matched to a gene. CDR1 and CDR2 from the germline V gene are LNHNV and YYDKDF (reference sequence). There are a few counts of this clonotype. Its antigen remains unknown. The chain couples TRBV15 to TRBJ2-5, with TRBD1 matching over 9 bases. This TCR came from an adult woman who had mild COVID-19 (a few samples of this study predate the infection). Cell type and time point are not known. Sequenced sample: PBMCs or a T cell subset sorted from them (not recorded which). DNA for the CDR3: TGTGCCACCAGCCGAGGACAGGGGAACGGCCAAGAGACCCAGTACTTC. It translates to CATSRGQGNGQETQYF.